This note documents a single T cell receptor (beta chain) sequence. This sample stems from a study of blood T cell repertoires in COVID-19. Study background: PBMCs, B-cell-depleted T cells, or T cells provided the cDNA or gDNA that made up the material.

As handled by the study authors: Researchers report that nucleated cell counts were estimated from reference gene primer amplification. The protocol was immunoSEQ multiplex PCR, while the TCRdb copy is restricted to in-frame clones and leaves out a portion. V and J calls and clone size are copied from that table; D and trimming were computed from the DNA. The sample contains 300,000 to 400,000 clones, 85% to 90% of which appear only once. The CDR3 covers 15 residues. Trimming removed 7 bases from V and 3 bases from J, with 16 bases in between. Germline CDR1 is MDHEN and CDR2 is SYDVKM. This TCR was recovered from a man aged 18-30 years who had recovered from COVID-19. The chain employs TRBV28 and TRBJ2-4; maybe TRBD2 (6 bases). The material sequenced was PBMCs or T cells enriched from blood (not recorded which). CDR3 protein: CASIPAAGGKNIQYF. The CDR3 nucleotides are TGTGCCAGCATCCCTGCGGCCGGGGGCAAAAACATTCAGTACTTC.